Below are 12 T cell receptor beta chains sequenced from a single sample in a study of T cells in tuberculosis. The table came from immunoSEQ multiplex PCR; TCRdb's copy has only in-frame clones and leaves some out. The sample carries some 34,000 clones, 95% to 97% recorded once. The material sequenced was PBMCs. These receptors originate from a donor between 10 and 29 years old with latent tuberculosis or without tuberculosis infection.

This clone came up a few times. The gene calls are TRBV25-1 and TRBJ1-2; tentative D call: TRBD1 (6 bases). Germline CDR1 is MGHDK and CDR2 is SYGVNS. Trimming pared 1 base from V and 4 bases from J, leaving 10 bases between. The CDR3 sequence is 14 residues long. The CDR3 sequence: CASSESQGPYGYTF. CDR3 nucleotides: TGTGCCAGCAGTGAATCGCAGGGGCCCTATGGCTACACCTTC.

V gene TRBV7-9 combines with J gene TRBJ2-2; tentatively, D is TRBD1 (6 bases). Germline loops: CDR1 SEHNR, CDR2 FQNEAQ (reference sequence). CDR3 length: 18 residues. With 5 bases removed from V and 8 bases from J, the gap between germline ends came to 27 bases. As DNA, the CDR3 is TGTGCCAGCAGCAAAGAGAATTACGACAGGTCGGGTTCTGGGGAGCTGTTTTTT. It specifies CASSKENYDRSGSGELFF.

The rearrangement joins TRBV2 to TRBJ1-5, with a weak D call TRBD1 (6 bases). The CDR3 consists of 15 residues. Germline values: CDR1 SNHLY, CDR2 FYNNEI. V gave up 4 bases and J gave up 2 bases, with 12 bases separating them. The CDR3 loop reads CASSGRGSGNQPQHF. The DNA for the CDR3 is TGTGCCAGCAGTGGCAGGGGATCGGGCAATCAGCCCCAGCATTTT.

The chain combines TRBV4-1 with TRBJ2-7; 9 bases line up with TRBD2. This CDR3 is 15 amino acids long. Germline CDR1 MGHRA, CDR2 YSYEKL. The ends lost 2 bases at V and 3 bases at J; junction bases unmatched: 5. CDR3 protein: CASSQIAGVIYEQYF. The CDR3 region has the DNA TGCGCCAGCAGCCAAATAGCGGGGGTAATCTACGAGCAGTACTTC.

The genes are TRBV25-1 and TRBJ2-7; 8 bases line up with TRBD1. The CDR3 covers 13 residues. CDR1 and CDR2 from the germline V gene are MGHDK and SYGVNS. Unmatched junction bases numbered 12, after V lost 11 bases and J lost 6 bases. DNA for the CDR3: TGTGCCTCCGGACAGGGAGGTGTCAGCGAGCAGTACTTC. Translating gives CASGQGGVSEQYF.

The chain uses TRBV9 and TRBJ1-5, with unresolved D. Between the trimmed V and J ends, which lost 0 bases and 5 bases, there was a span of 9 bases. Germline CDR1 is SGDLS and CDR2 is YYNGEE. This CDR3 comprises 14 residues. CDR3 protein: CASSVEGGYQPQHF. The CDR3 DNA is TGTGCCAGCAGCGTAGAAGGCGGCTATCAGCCCCAGCATTTT.

The rearrangement uses TRBV9 and TRBJ2-1; 11 nucleotides agree with TRBD1. Germline V lookup: CDR1 SGDLS, CDR2 YYNGEE. CDR3 size: 15 residues. The V and J ends lost 4 bases and 3 bases, in that order; junction bases with no gene match: 3. The CDR3 nucleotides read TGTGCCAGCAGCCCCGGGACAGGGGGCTACAATGAGCAGTTCTTC. As protein: CASSPGTGGYNEQFF.

The CDR3 reads CASSFRGEQYF. CDR3 in DNA: TGCGCCAGCAGCTTCAGGGGCGAGCAGTACTTC. The rearrangement joins TRBV5-1 to TRBJ2-7, with a tentative D call TRBD1 (6 bases). Trimming left V 2 bases short and J 6 bases short, with 6 bases between. Germline V gene sequence: CDR1 SGHRS, CDR2 YFSETQ. The CDR3 contains 11 residues.

The chain employs TRBV9 and TRBJ2-7; 7 bases map to TRBD1. Trimming removed 5 bases from V and 5 bases from J; junction bases left unmatched: 7. Germline CDR1 is SGDLS and CDR2 is YYNGEE. The CDR3 consists of 13 residues. CDR3 sequence reads: CASSPGQIHEQYF. The CDR3 bases are TGTGCCAGCAGTCCGGGACAGATCCACGAGCAGTACTTC. The full variable domain, rest sourced from reference TRBV9 and TRBJ2-7, is DSGVTQTPKHLITATGQRVTLRCSPRSGDLSVYWYQQSLDQGLQFLIQYYNGEERAKGNILERFSAQQFPDLHSELNLSSLELGDSALYFCASSPGQIHEQYFGPGTRLTVT.

The V call is TRBV21-1, the J call TRBJ1-1; the DNA was not used to check the table's D call, TRBD1. TRBV21-1 is recorded as a pseudogene. CDR3 length: 14 amino acids. The CDR3, as DNA: TGTGCCAGCAGTGGACAGAGGGTGAACACTGAAGCTTTCTTT. Translated: CASSGQRVNTEAFF.

V and J are TRBV29-1 and TRBJ2-3, with a weak D call TRBD1 (6 bases). V was trimmed by 6 bases and J by 0 bases, leaving 13 bases between them. This CDR3 is built from 14 residues. CDR1 SQVTM and CDR2 ANQGSEA come from the germline V gene. CDR3 sequence reads: CSVGTSLSTDTQYF. The CDR3 bases are TGCAGCGTGGGGACATCCCTCAGCACAGATACGCAGTATTTT.

Only one count was recorded for this clone. The chain couples TRBV9 to TRBJ1-5; D is undetermined. Germline-derived CDR1 and CDR2 are SGDLS and YYNGEE. The CDR3 is made up of 19 amino acids. Deletions cut 0 bases from V and 4 bases from J, with 23 bases between. In nucleotides, the CDR3 is TGTGCCAGCAGCGTAGGATTCCGGCAGCTCCCCTCGAGGAATCAGCCCCAGCATTTT. It is translated as CASSVGFRQLPSRNQPQHF.